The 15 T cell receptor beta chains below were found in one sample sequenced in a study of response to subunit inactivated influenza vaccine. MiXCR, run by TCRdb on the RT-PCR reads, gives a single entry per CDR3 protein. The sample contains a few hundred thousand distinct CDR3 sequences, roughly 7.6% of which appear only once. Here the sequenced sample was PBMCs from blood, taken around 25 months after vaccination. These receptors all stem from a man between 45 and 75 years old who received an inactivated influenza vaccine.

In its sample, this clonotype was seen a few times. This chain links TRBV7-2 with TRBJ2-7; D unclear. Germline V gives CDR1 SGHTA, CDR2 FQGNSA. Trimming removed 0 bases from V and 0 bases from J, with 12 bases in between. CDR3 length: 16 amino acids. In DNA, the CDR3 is TGTGCCAGCAGCTTAGCACGAGCCCCCAGCTCCTACGAGCAGTACTTC. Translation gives CASSLARAPSSYEQYF.

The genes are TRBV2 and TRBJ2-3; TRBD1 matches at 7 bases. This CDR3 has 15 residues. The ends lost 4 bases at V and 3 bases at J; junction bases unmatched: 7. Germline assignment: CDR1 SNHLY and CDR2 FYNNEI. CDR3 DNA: TGTGCCAGCAGTGTACAGGGGTTGGATACAGATACGCAGTATTTT. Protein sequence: CASSVQGLDTDTQYF.

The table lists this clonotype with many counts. CDR3 sequence: CASRKGLVADTQYF. The CDR3 DNA is TGTGCCAGCAGGAAGGGACTAGTCGCAGATACGCAGTATTTT. J is TRBJ2-3 and V is TRBV12-3 or TRBV12-4; the match to TRBD2 covers 8 bases. The CDR3 runs 14 residues. V shed 6 bases, J shed 4 bases, and the junction held 6 bases outside the gene matches.

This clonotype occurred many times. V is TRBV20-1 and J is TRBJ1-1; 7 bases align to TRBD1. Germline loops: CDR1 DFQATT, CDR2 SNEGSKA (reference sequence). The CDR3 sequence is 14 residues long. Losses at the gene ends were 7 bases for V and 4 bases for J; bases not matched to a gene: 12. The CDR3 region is CSGTQGGAATEAFF. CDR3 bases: TGCAGTGGTACGCAGGGGGGGGCGGCCACTGAAGCTTTCTTT.

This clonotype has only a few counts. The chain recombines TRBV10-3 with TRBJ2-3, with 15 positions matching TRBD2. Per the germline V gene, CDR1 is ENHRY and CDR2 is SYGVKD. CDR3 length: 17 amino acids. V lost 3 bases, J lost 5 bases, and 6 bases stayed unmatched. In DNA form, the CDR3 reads TGTGCCATCAGTGACGGACTAGCGGGGGGGTATCAAGATACGCAGTATTTT. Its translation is CAISDGLAGGYQDTQYF.

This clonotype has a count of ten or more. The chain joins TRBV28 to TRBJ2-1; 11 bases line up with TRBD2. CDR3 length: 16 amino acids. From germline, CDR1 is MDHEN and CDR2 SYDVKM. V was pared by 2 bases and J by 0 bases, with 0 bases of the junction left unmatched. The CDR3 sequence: CASSLLAGGSYNEQFF. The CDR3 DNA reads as TGTGCCAGCAGTTTACTAGCGGGAGGCTCCTACAATGAGCAGTTCTTC.

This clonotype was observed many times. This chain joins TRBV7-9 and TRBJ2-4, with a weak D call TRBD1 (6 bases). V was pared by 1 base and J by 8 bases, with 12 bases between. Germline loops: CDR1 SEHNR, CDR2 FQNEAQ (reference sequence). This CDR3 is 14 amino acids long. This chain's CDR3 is CASSLDAGVHIQYF. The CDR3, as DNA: TGTGCCAGCAGCTTAGATGCAGGGGTGCACATTCAGTACTTC.

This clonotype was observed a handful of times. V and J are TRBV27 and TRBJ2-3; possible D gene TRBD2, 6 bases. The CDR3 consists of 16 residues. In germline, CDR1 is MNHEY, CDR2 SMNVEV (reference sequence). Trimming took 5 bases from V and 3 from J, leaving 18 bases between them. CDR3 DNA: TGTGCCAGCAGTCCGATCAGGACACGGGGGACAGATACGCAGTATTTT. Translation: CASSPIRTRGTDTQYF.

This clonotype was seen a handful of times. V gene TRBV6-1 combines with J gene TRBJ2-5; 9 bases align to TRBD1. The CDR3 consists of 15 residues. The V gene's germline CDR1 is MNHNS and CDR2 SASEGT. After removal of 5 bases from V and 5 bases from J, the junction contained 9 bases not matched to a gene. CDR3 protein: CASSRQDRGDETQYF. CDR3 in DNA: TGTGCCAGCAGTCGACAGGACAGGGGCGACGAGACCCAGTACTTC.

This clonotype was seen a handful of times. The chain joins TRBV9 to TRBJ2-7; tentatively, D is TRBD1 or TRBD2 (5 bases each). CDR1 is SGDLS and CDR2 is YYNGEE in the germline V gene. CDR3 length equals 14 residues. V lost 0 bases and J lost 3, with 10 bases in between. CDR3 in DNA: TGTGCCAGCAGCGTAGCCGGGACCCACTACGAGCAGTACTTC. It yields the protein CASSVAGTHYEQYF.

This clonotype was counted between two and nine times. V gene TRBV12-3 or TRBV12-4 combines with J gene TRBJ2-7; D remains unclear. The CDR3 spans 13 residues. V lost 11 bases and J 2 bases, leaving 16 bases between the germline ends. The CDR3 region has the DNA TGTGCCGGGGTCGAGACCGATGCCTACGAGCAGTACTTC. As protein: CAGVETDAYEQYF.

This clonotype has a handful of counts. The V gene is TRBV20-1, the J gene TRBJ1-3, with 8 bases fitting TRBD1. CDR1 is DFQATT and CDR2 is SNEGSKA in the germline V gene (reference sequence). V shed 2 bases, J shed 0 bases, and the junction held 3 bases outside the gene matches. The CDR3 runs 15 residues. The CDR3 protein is CSARPTGGSGNTIYF. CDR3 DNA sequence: TGCAGTGCTAGACCCACAGGGGGCTCTGGAAACACCATATATTTT.

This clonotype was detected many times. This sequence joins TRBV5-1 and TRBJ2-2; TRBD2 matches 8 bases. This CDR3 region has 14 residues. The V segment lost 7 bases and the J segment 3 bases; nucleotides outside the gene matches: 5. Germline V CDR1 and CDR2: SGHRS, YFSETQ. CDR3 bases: TGCGCCAGCTCGACCGGGGGGGACACCGGGGAGCTGTTTTTT. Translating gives CASSTGGDTGELFF.

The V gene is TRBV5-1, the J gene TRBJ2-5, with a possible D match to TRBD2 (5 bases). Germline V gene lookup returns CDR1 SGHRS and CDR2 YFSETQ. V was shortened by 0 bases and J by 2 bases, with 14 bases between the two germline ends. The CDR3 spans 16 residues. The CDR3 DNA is TGCGCCAGCAGCTTGGGGAATGCGGGTGGACAAGAGACCCAGTACTTC. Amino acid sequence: CASSLGNAGGQETQYF.

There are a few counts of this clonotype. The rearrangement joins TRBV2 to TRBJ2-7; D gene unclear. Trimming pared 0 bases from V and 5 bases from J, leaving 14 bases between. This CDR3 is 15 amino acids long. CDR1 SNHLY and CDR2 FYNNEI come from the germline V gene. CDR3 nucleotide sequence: TGTGCCAGCAGTGAAGCGCTTCGGGCCTCGGACGAGCAGTACTTC. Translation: CASSEALRASDEQYF.